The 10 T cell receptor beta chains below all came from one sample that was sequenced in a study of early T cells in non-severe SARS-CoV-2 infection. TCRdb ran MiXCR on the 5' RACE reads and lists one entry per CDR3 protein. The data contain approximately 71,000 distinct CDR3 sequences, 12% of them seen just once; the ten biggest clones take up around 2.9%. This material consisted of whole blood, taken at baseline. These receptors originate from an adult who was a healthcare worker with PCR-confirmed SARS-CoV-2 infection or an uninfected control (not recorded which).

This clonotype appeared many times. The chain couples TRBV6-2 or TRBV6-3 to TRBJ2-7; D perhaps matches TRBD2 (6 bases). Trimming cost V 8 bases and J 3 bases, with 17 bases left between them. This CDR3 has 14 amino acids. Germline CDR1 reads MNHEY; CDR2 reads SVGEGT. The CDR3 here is CASSLQGGFYEQYF. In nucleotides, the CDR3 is TGTGCCAGCTCGTTGCAGGGAGGATTCTACGAGCAGTACTTC.

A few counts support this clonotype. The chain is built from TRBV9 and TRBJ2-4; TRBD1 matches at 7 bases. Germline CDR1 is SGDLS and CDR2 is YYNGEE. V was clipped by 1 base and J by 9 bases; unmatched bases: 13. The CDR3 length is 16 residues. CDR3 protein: CASSVSPQSRQGIQYF. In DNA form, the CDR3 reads TGTGCCAGCAGCGTATCCCCCCAGTCCAGACAGGGCATTCAGTACTTC.

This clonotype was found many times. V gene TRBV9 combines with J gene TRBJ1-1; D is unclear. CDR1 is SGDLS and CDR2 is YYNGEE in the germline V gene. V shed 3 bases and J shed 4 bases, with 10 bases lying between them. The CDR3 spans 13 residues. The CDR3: CASSASGVTEAFF. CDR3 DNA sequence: TGTGCCAGCAGCGCCTCCGGGGTCACTGAAGCTTTCTTT.

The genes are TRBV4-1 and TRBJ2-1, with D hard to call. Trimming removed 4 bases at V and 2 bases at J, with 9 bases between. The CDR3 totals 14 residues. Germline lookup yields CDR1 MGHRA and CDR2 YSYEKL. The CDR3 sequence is CASSPHPTYNEQFF. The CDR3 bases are TGCGCCAGCAGCCCCCACCCCACCTACAATGAGCAGTTCTTC.

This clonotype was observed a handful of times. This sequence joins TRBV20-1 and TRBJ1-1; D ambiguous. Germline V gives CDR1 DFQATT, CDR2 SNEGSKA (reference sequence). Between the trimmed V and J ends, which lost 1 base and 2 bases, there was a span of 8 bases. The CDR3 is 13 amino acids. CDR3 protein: CSARVFRNTEAFF. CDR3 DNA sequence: TGCAGTGCTAGAGTCTTCCGAAACACTGAAGCTTTCTTT.

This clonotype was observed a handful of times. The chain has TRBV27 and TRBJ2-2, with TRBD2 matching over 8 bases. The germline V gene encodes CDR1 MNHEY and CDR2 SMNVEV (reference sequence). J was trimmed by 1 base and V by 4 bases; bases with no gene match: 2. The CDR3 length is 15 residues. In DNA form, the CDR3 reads TGTGCCAGCAGTTGGACTAGCTTGAACACCGGGGAGCTGTTTTTT. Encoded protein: CASSWTSLNTGELFF.

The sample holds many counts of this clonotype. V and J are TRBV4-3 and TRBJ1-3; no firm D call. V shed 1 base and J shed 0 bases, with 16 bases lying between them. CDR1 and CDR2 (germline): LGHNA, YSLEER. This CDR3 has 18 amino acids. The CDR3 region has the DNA TGCGCCAGCAGCCAAGTGTCCGTCGGTATCGGCTCTGGAAACACCATATATTTT. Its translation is CASSQVSVGIGSGNTIYF.

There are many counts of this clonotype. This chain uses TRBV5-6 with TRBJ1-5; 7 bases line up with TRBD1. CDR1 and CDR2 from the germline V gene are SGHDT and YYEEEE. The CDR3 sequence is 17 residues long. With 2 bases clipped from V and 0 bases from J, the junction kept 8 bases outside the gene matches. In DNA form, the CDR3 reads TGTGCCAGCAGCTTCTTCCAGGGGGGCCTTAGCAATCAGCCCCAGCATTTT. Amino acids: CASSFFQGGLSNQPQHF.

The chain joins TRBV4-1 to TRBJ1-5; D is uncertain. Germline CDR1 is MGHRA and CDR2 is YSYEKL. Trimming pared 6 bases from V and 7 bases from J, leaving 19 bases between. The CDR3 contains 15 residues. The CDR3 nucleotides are TGCGCCAGCAGACCCCATTCCTCGGAGGGACAGCCCCAGCATTTT. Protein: CASRPHSSEGQPQHF.

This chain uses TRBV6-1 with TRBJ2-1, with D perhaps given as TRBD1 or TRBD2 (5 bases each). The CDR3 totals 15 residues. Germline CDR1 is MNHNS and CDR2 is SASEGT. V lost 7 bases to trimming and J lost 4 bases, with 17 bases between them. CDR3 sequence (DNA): TGTGCCAGCATCTCCGGGACCCCAATTTACAATGAGCAGTTCTTC. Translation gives CASISGTPIYNEQFF.